A single sample is the source of the 17 T cell receptor beta chains below, sequenced in a study of OX40 agonist ivuxolimab in advanced cancers. Clones were read by immunoSEQ multiplex PCR, and TCRdb kept only the in-frame ones, dropping some. The table includes about 21,000 clones, about 84% detected once. The input for sequencing was CD4+ or CD8+ T cells sorted from blood, taken in a trial of the OX40 agonist ivuxolimab. Every receptor here comes from an adult with an advanced solid tumor such as melanoma, head and neck, liver or kidney cancer.

This sequence joins TRBV27 and TRBJ2-5; 9 bases map to TRBD1. V shed 4 bases and J 4 bases; nucleotides not matched to a gene: 4. The CDR3 loop spans 14 amino acids. The V gene's germline CDR1 is MNHEY and CDR2 SMNVEV (reference sequence). DNA of the CDR3: TGTGCCAGCAGTTGGGGGACAGGGAGAGAGACCCAGTACTTC. Residues: CASSWGTGRETQYF.

The CDR3 is CASSLHKGISGNTIYF. The DNA of the CDR3 is TGTGCCAGCAGTTTACACAAGGGTATCTCTGGAAACACCATATATTTT. This chain connects TRBV28 to TRBJ1-3; no firm D call. Trimming took 2 bases from V and 0 from J, leaving 11 bases between them. Germline CDR1 reads MDHEN; CDR2 reads SYDVKM. This CDR3 region has 16 residues.

This clone showed up just once. The rearrangement uses TRBV5-4 and TRBJ2-7; 9 bases align to TRBD1. CDR3 size: 14 residues. Germline CDR1 reads SGHNT; CDR2 reads YYREEE (reference sequence). The ends lost 7 bases at V and 3 bases at J; junction bases unmatched: 8. CDR3 coding DNA: TGTGCCAGCGGCGTGGGGACAGGGATCTACGAGCAGTACTTC. Translation gives CASGVGTGIYEQYF.

This clone was counted once. The genes are TRBV9 and TRBJ1-1, with 7 positions matching TRBD1. The germline CDR1 and CDR2 sequences are SGDLS and YYNGEE. This CDR3 is 14 amino acids long. With V trimmed by 0 bases and J by 4 bases, 3 bases remained unmatched. The CDR3 region is CASSVEGAGTEAFF. In nucleotides, the CDR3 is TGTGCCAGCAGCGTAGAGGGGGCTGGCACTGAAGCTTTCTTT.

The chain is built from TRBV6-1 and TRBJ2-7; D not certain. Per the germline V gene, CDR1 is MNHNS and CDR2 is SASEGT. Trimming stripped 4 bases from V and 2 bases from J, with 6 bases between. CDR3 length equals 12 residues. CDR3 in amino acids: CASSVQAYEQYF. The CDR3 coding sequence is TGTGCCAGCAGTGTCCAGGCCTACGAGCAGTACTTC.

The chain couples TRBV7-5 to TRBJ1-6; the DNA was not used to check the table's D call, TRBD1. TRBV7-5 is listed as a pseudogene. The CDR3 runs 16 residues. In DNA form, the CDR3 reads TGTGTCAGAAGCGAAGGACAGGGCCCTTATAATTCACCCCTCCACTTT. Its translation is CVRSEGQGPYNSPLHF.

Concerning this clone: Because it lacks the conserved phenylalanine or tryptophan at the end, this CDR3 is likely a read error. No DNA is shown, since the ends of the CDR3 on it are uncertain; the CDR3 is the one TCRdb lists. The chain employs TRBV10-3 and TRBJ1-5; TRBD1 is taken as the D call from the table, unchecked against the DNA. CDR1 and CDR2 (germline): ENHRY, SYGVKD. Ends included, the CDR3 has 13 residues. The CDR3 loop is CAISYGTAREFRV.

This chain links TRBV5-1 with TRBJ2-7, with D possibly matching TRBD1 (8 bases). CDR1 is SGHRS and CDR2 is YFSETQ in the germline V gene. Trimming pared 4 bases from V and 0 bases from J, leaving 14 bases between. The CDR3 runs to 15 residues. DNA for the CDR3: TGCGCCAGCAGCCGATACAGGGGGGGCTCCTACGAGCAGTACTTC. This encodes CASSRYRGGSYEQYF.

This clone appeared a single time. CDR3 nucleotides: TGCAGCGTTGAAGATCCCCGGGCCACCTACGAGCAGTACTTC. It is translated as CSVEDPRATYEQYF. The chain couples TRBV29-1 to TRBJ2-7; D gene uncertain. There are 14 residues in the CDR3. V was shortened by 0 bases and J by 2 bases, with 11 bases between the two germline ends. Germline loops: CDR1 SQVTM, CDR2 ANQGSEA.

V and J are TRBV27 and TRBJ2-3, with 9 nucleotides matching TRBD2. Germline CDR1 MNHEY, CDR2 SMNVEV (reference sequence). The CDR3 runs to 16 residues. V shed 3 bases and J 6 bases; nucleotides not matched to a gene: 10. The DNA for the CDR3 is TGTGCCAGCAGTTTGGGGGTAGCGGGGGCCTGGGATACGCAGTATTTT. Protein product: CASSLGVAGAWDTQYF.

This chain joins TRBV6-5 and TRBJ2-7, with D possibly matching TRBD1 (6 bases). Germline loops: CDR1 MNHEY, CDR2 SVGAGI. The CDR3 has 13 residues. Deletions cut 8 bases from V and 3 bases from J, with 14 bases between. For the CDR3, the DNA is TGTGCCAGCGCACCGGACAGCGACTACGAGCAGTACTTC. Translation gives CASAPDSDYEQYF.

The rearrangement uses TRBV19 and TRBJ2-7; 10 nucleotides line up with TRBD1. Germline CDR1 is LNHDA and CDR2 is SQIVND (reference sequence). The length of the CDR3 is 13 residues. Trimming removed 10 bases from V and 5 bases from J; junction bases left unmatched: 8. The CDR3 DNA follows: TGTGCCACCAGGGACAGGGGAGCAGACGAGCAGTACTTC. It specifies CATRDRGADEQYF.

V is TRBV7-6 and J is TRBJ2-7; 7 nucleotides match TRBD2. Germline values: CDR1 SGHVS, CDR2 FNYEAQ. V lost 5 bases and J lost 5; bases outside the gene matches: 9. The CDR3 consists of 14 residues. CDR3 sequence: CASSAGTTPNEQYF. CDR3 in DNA: TGTGCCAGCAGCGCCGGGACTACCCCTAACGAGCAGTACTTC.

The chain uses TRBV10-3 and TRBJ2-5; 10 nucleotides align to TRBD2. The junction had 2 bases not matched to a gene; V was cut back by 4 bases and J by 3 bases. In germline, CDR1 is ENHRY, CDR2 SYGVKD. CDR3 length: 14 residues. Written as DNA, the CDR3 is TGTGCCATCAGTGTCCTAGCGGGGGAAGAGACCCAGTACTTC. It codes for CAISVLAGEETQYF.

V is TRBV9 and J is TRBJ1-6; possibly TRBD1 for D (6 bases). Trimming removed 4 bases from V and 8 bases from J, with 13 bases in between. This CDR3 has 14 residues. CDR1 is SGDLS, CDR2 YYNGEE, per germline. The CDR3 here is CASSSGQTDSPLHF. CDR3 coding DNA: TGTGCCAGCAGCTCCGGACAGACGGATTCACCCCTCCACTTT.

The chain joins TRBV28 to TRBJ2-7, with unresolved D. Germline lookup yields CDR1 MDHEN and CDR2 SYDVKM. The CDR3 extends over 11 amino acids. Trimming shortened V by 5 bases and J by 4 bases, and 6 bases separated the two germline ends. The CDR3 here is CASSQRYEQYF. The CDR3 DNA reads as TGTGCCAGCAGTCAGAGATACGAGCAGTACTTC.

The gene calls are TRBV13 and TRBJ2-2; no clear D. There are 14 residues in the CDR3. In germline, CDR1 is PRHDT, CDR2 FYEKMQ (reference sequence). Trimming cost V 0 bases and J 4 bases, with 6 bases left between them. CDR3 nucleotides: TGTGCCAGCAGCTTAGGCCAGGCCACCGGGGAGCTGTTTTTT. Translation gives CASSLGQATGELFF.